This T cell receptor (beta chain) was sequenced in a study of T cells in Graves' hyperthyroidism and ophthalmopathy. The CDR3 totals 13 residues. From germline, CDR1 is SGHTA and CDR2 FQGNSA. There are a few counts of this clonotype. Its antigen is unidentified. The junction departs from the called germline gene at one end, perhaps through a read error. General observations from the study: Ophthalmopathy and stable hyperthyroidism were separated by a 13 V-J model.

What was amplified from RNA transcripts were TCR beta CDR3 regions. The HTBI set primed first-round TCR CDR3 RT-PCR. Each CDR3 protein is one row after TCRdb ran MiXCR on the multiplex PCR reads. This sample carries roughly 500,000 distinct CDR3 sequences, roughly 50% of them seen once, and the ten largest clones take around 20%. This clonotype originated in an adult woman with Graves' disease, either hyperthyroidism or ophthalmopathy (not recorded which). V usage is TRBV7-2 and J usage is TRBJ1-1, with TRBD1 matching 8 bases. The sample was peripheral blood or thyroid tissue (not recorded which). This chain's CDR3 is CASSVRGPTEAFF. CDR3 DNA: TGCGCCAGCAGTGTCAGGGGGCCCACTGAAGCTTTCTTT.